This TCR beta chain comes out of a study of beta chain features in type 1 diabetes. V shed 5 bases and J 9 bases; nucleotides not matched to a gene: 9. Germline CDR1 is MNHEY and CDR2 is SMNVEV (reference sequence). CDR3 length: 15 amino acids. Isolated RNA was reverse transcribed in full, so expressed TCRB transcripts were sequenced. The table came from immunoSEQ multiplex PCR; TCRdb's copy has only in-frame clones and leaves some out. The sample consists of around 190,000 clones, about 13% of them appearing once. The receptor was derived from a woman under 30 in good health. V gene TRBV27 combines with J gene TRBJ2-1; 11 nucleotides align to TRBD1. The sample comprised central memory CD4+ T cells from blood. The DNA for the CDR3 is TGTGCCAGCAGTCCCCGGACAGGGGGCATGGCTGAGCAGTTCTTC. This sequence encodes CASSPRTGGMAEQFF.